This T cell receptor beta chain was recovered during a study of radiotherapy plus CTLA-4 blockade in lung cancer. Sequencing was performed with immunoSEQ multiplex PCR; in TCRdb, only in-frame clones are kept and a portion is missing. The repertoire consists of tens of thousands of clones, with around 84% occurring once and the leading ten covering roughly 25%. CDR1 MGHDK and CDR2 SYGVNS come from the germline V gene. This CDR3 is 16 amino acids long. V shed 2 bases, J shed 3 bases, and the junction held 5 bases outside the gene matches. The receptor was derived from a human donor with non-small cell lung cancer that progressed on radiotherapy plus ipilimumab. The starting material was peripheral blood, obtained from a patient treated with radiotherapy plus ipilimumab. The genes are TRBV25-1 and TRBJ2-2; 8 bases align to TRBD1. Here the CDR3 reads CASSELGQGYTGELFF. DNA for the CDR3: TGTGCCAGCAGTGAACTCGGACAGGGATACACCGGGGAGCTGTTTTTT. Filled out from reference TRBV25-1 and TRBJ2-2, the complete variable domain reads EADIYQTPRYLVIGTGKKITLECSQTMGHDKMYWYQQDPGMELHLIHYSYGVNSTEKGDLSSESTVSRIRTEHFPLTLESARPSHTSQYLCASSELGQGYTGELFFGEGSRLTVL.